Given below is one T cell receptor beta chain in context. Only a few counts were recorded for this clonotype. There is no known antigen for this receptor. Base-call qualities are not available, and no considerably larger clone is one nucleotide away. The data were taken from a study of early T cells in non-severe SARS-CoV-2 infection (dated by TCRdb to the early 2020s). Describing the broader study: Because TCR sequencing was done on bulk RNA from unsorted whole blood, the alpha and beta chains could not be paired. Points the paper makes about the study in general: VDJdb matching was skewed toward anti-spike CD8 responses, so virus-specific expansions were likely underestimated and private and CD4 specificities were missed.

The protocol used for the library was 5' RACE. Sequencing instrument: NextSeq 500. To correct for sequencing error and PCR bias, the TCR library protocol tagged individual cDNA molecules with unique molecular identifiers. Both TCR alpha and beta chains were sequenced, and tight co-correlation was observed between alpha and beta sequence abundances in each sample. On the authors' methods: V gene, J gene and CDR3 annotation of TCR sequences was performed with Decombinator V4. Expanded TCRs were defined as changing significantly between any two time points under a Poisson model with p below 0.0001. Abundances of TCRs were expressed as counts per million after normalisation to the total number of TCRs sequenced in each sample. MAIT TCRs were defined by TRAV1-2 paired with TRAJ12, TRAJ20 or TRAJ33, and iNKT TCRs by TRAV10 paired with TRAJ18. A search of VDJdb, accessed on 1 November 2021, was run for TCRs annotated to CMV, EBV and SARS-CoV-2, with TCRs annotated for multiple antigens excluded. TCRdb redid the processing of the public reads, applying fastp at Q25 and MiXCR, and retained in-frame beta chains. Every entry covers one CDR3 protein and lists the most common genes and DNA from its rows. Here the V and J calls rest on TCRdb's processing, not on the authors' analysis. This sample gives some 23,000 distinct CDR3 sequences in total; more than 4.5% of them show up just once. Roughly 6.7% of the sample lies in the top ten.

The study was a case-control design nested within a healthcare worker cohort in London, UK, with weekly nasopharyngeal swab PCR tests and blood sampling. Between 23 and 31 March 2020, the week of the UK lockdown, healthcare workers were enrolled and then followed up weekly for as long as 16 weeks. At the junction V is shortened by 5 bases and J by 5 bases; bases outside the gene matches: 9. From cysteine to phenylalanine, the CDR3 is 15 amino acids long. The CDR3 DNA has 45 bases and is translated from base 1. CDR1 and CDR2, per the germline V gene, are SGHTA and FQGNSA. The material sequenced was whole blood. This receptor was obtained from an adult who was a healthcare worker with PCR-confirmed SARS-CoV-2 infection or an uninfected control (not recorded which). The V gene is TRBV7-2 and the J gene is TRBJ2-3, with 8 middle bases fitting TRBD1. At the DNA level, the sequence is TGTGCCAGCAGCCTTCACAGGGGGATTATAGATACGCAGTATTTT. It encodes CASSLHRGIIDTQYF.